Listed below are T cell receptor beta chains from one sample, sequenced in a study of blood T cell repertoires in COVID-19. The protocol was immunoSEQ multiplex PCR, while the TCRdb copy is restricted to in-frame clones and leaves out a portion. The sample carries roughly 400,000 clones, 75% to 90% recorded once. Sequenced sample: PBMCs or T cells enriched from blood (not recorded which). The receptors come from a man in his thirties or forties who had recovered from COVID-19. Each CDR3 is given with its conserved first and last residue. D genes are given only for firm matches. Expanded clones get a size class; other rows say once, few or many, or leave the size out.

clone_size j_call d_call v_call cdr3_aa cdr3_nt
. TRBJ2-5 TRBD1 TRBV7-9 CASSPRTGPYQETQYF TGTGCCAGCAGCCCTCGGACAGGGCCTTACCAAGAGACCCAGTACTTC
. TRBJ1-3 . TRBV10-3 CAISDSGLLNWGTIYF TGTGCCATCAGTGATTCGGGACTTCTAAATTGGGGCACCATATATTTT
. TRBJ2-1 TRBD2 TRBV2 CASSEVLAGGPWNEQFF TGTGCCAGCAGTGAGGTACTAGCGGGAGGGCCGTGGAATGAGCAGTTCTTC
. TRBJ1-1 . TRBV12-3/TRBV12-4 CASSLGGGEAFF TGTGCCAGCAGTCTAGGGGGAGGTGAAGCTTTCTTT
. TRBJ1-2 . TRBV7-9 CASSSRYSDYGYTF TGTGCCAGCAGCTCCCGCTACTCGGACTATGGCTACACCTTC
. TRBJ2-7 . TRBV29-1 CSVAFGGLDDEQYF TGCAGCGTTGCCTTCGGCGGACTTGACGACGAGCAGTACTTC
. TRBJ1-2 . TRBV6-1 CASSDRGKRYGYTF TGTGCCAGCAGTGATCGCGGCAAGAGATATGGCTACACCTTC
. TRBJ1-1 . TRBV18 CASSPLGGHTEAFF TGTGCCAGCTCCCCTCTCGGGGGTCATACTGAAGCTTTCTTT
few TRBJ2-7 . TRBV10-1 CASSEIGTLLYSYEQYF TGCGCCAGCAGTGAGATCGGGACTCTCTTATACTCCTACGAGCAGTACTTC
. TRBJ1-2 . TRBV19 CASNPDRANYGYTF TGTGCCAGTAACCCGGACAGAGCTAACTATGGCTACACCTTC
. TRBJ2-3 TRBD2 TRBV30 CAWSPLGLAGVSDTQYF TGTGCCTGGAGTCCCCTCGGACTAGCGGGAGTCTCGGATACGCAGTATTTT
. TRBJ2-3 . TRBV9 CASSVGVADTQYF TGTGCCAGCAGCGTAGGAGTAGCGGATACGCAGTATTTT
. TRBJ1-2 . TRBV30 CAWSVSGGYTF TGTGCCTGGAGTGTCTCGGGTGGCTACACCTTC
. TRBJ1-1 . TRBV7-9 CASSLGQLEAFF TGTGCCAGCAGCCTAGGACAGCTTGAAGCTTTCTTT
. TRBJ2-7 TRBD2 TRBV3-1/TRBV3-2 CASSPASGVTYEQYF TGTGCCAGCAGCCCCGCTAGCGGGGTAACCTACGAGCAGTACTTC
. TRBJ2-1 . TRBV18 CASSGRLVYNEQFF TGTGCCAGCTCAGGGCGACTAGTTTACAATGAGCAGTTCTTC
. TRBJ2-1 . TRBV15 CAVSARREQFF TGTGCCGTCAGCGCGCGACGCGAGCAGTTCTTC
once TRBJ2-7 . TRBV7-9 CASSVGGEQYF TGTGCCAGCAGCGTGGGAGGCGAGCAGTACTTC
few TRBJ2-3 TRBD2 TRBV27 CASSFMGLAGGDTDTQYF TGTGCCAGCAGTTTTATGGGACTAGCGGGAGGCGACACAGATACGCAGTATTTT
once TRBJ1-5 . TRBV4-2 CASSQGAGGNQPQHF TGTGCCAGCAGCCAAGGGGCTGGGGGGAATCAGCCCCAGCATTTT
. TRBJ2-7 TRBD2 TRBV27 CASSWAGGLGEQYF TGTGCCAGCAGTTGGGCGGGAGGACTCGGCGAGCAGTACTTC
. TRBJ2-3 . TRBV2 CASRGVQAAVVDTQYF TGTGCCAGCAGAGGTGTACAAGCGGCGGTTGTAGATACGCAGTATTTT
few TRBJ1-1 TRBD1 TRBV19 CASSPRTGGKTEAFF TGTGCCAGTAGTCCCAGGACAGGGGGTAAAACTGAAGCTTTCTTT
. TRBJ2-1 TRBD2 TRBV7-3 CASSLTTSGAYNEQFF TGTGCCAGCAGCTTAACGACTAGCGGAGCCTACAATGAGCAGTTCTTC
. TRBJ2-7 TRBD2 TRBV7-6 CASSSGTSGTHEQYF TGTGCCAGCAGCTCCGGGACTAGCGGGACCCACGAGCAGTACTTC
. TRBJ2-7 TRBD2 TRBV3-1/TRBV3-2 CASSRGLAGSEQYF TGTGCCAGCAGCCGAGGACTAGCGGGCAGCGAGCAGTACTTC
. TRBJ2-1 . TRBV11-1 CASSSNRVGDNEQFF TGTGCCAGCAGCTCAAACAGGGTAGGGGACAATGAGCAGTTCTTC
. TRBJ2-1 . TRBV27 CASSLSKPNEQFF TGTGCCAGCAGTTTATCGAAGCCGAATGAGCAGTTCTTC
. TRBJ1-2 . TRBV28 CASSYGPYGYTF TGTGCCAGCAGTTATGGTCCCTACGGCTACACCTTC
once TRBJ2-2 . TRBV6-5 CASKEVNTGELFF TGTGCCAGCAAAGAGGTGAACACCGGGGAGCTGTTTTTT
. TRBJ2-5 . TRBV2 CASTDQRGETQYF TGTGCCAGCACAGACCAGCGTGGGGAGACCCAGTACTTC
once TRBJ1-1 TRBD1 TRBV2 CASSAGTGFTEAFF TGTGCCAGCAGTGCCGGGACAGGGTTTACTGAAGCTTTCTTT
. TRBJ2-1 . TRBV7-2 CASSLPLSFSNEQFF TGTGCCAGCAGCTTACCCTTGTCCTTTTCCAATGAGCAGTTCTTC
once TRBJ2-5 . TRBV5-1 CASSLGGGPLETQYF TGCGCCAGCAGCTTAGGGGGAGGGCCCTTGGAGACCCAGTACTTC
. TRBJ2-3 . TRBV18 CASSQARDTQYF TGTGCCAGCTCACAAGCGAGGGATACGCAGTATTTT
few TRBJ1-2 TRBD1 TRBV30 CAWALLETGGAHYGYTF TGTGCCTGGGCCCTCCTCGAGACAGGGGGCGCTCACTATGGCTACACCTTC
. TRBJ2-7 . TRBV9 CASSVDLTLSGEQYF TGTGCCAGCAGCGTAGATCTAACTCTCAGCGGCGAGCAGTACTTC
. TRBJ1-3 TRBD1 TRBV13 CASSGGTGTSGNTIYF TGTGCCAGCAGCGGGGGGACAGGGACCTCTGGAAACACCATATATTTT
. TRBJ2-2 . TRBV18 CASSPGSGHTGELFF TGTGCCAGCTCACCCGGGAGTGGGCATACCGGGGAGCTGTTTTTT
. TRBJ1-2 . TRBV29-1 CSVQQGTMDGYTF TGCAGCGTTCAACAGGGTACAATGGATGGCTACACCTTC
. TRBJ2-7 . TRBV19 CASSAQRQADYEQYF TGTGCCAGTAGTGCCCAAAGACAGGCTGACTACGAGCAGTACTTC
. TRBJ2-3 TRBD1 TRBV27 CATQTGADTQYF TGTGCCACCCAGACAGGGGCAGATACGCAGTATTTT